These 24 T cell receptor beta chains share one sample of origin, sequenced in a study of blood T cell repertoires in COVID-19. TCRdb's copy holds only in-frame clones and misses some; the assay was immunoSEQ multiplex PCR. The sample has tens of thousands of clones, 82% seen once; the top ten hold under 35%. The specimen was peripheral blood. All receptors derive from a human donor in a cohort sampled during active COVID-19.

V usage is TRBV4-1 and J usage is TRBJ2-2; 7 bases are shared with TRBD1. Trimming took 3 bases from V and 4 from J; bases not matched to a gene: 2. CDR1 MGHRA and CDR2 YSYEKL come from the germline V gene. This CDR3 comprises 14 residues. CDR3 loop: CASSHTGATGELFF. The CDR3 bases are TGCGCCAGCAGCCACACAGGGGCCACCGGGGAGCTGTTTTTT.

This sequence joins TRBV12-5 and TRBJ1-2; D is possibly TRBD1 (6 bases). Germline V gene data show CDR1 as LGHNT and CDR2 as FRNRAP. Between the trimmed V and J ends, which lost 6 bases and 4 bases, there was a span of 12 bases. This CDR3 is 13 amino acids long. The CDR3 region has the DNA TGTGCTAGTGGGCCGACAGGCCCCTATGGCTACACCTTC. Translation: CASGPTGPYGYTF.

The chain joins TRBV27 to TRBJ2-7; 7 bases map to TRBD1. Germline V gene lookup returns CDR1 MNHEY and CDR2 SMNVEV (reference sequence). This CDR3 has 13 residues. V shed 8 bases, J shed 1 base, and the junction held 5 bases outside the gene matches. CDR3 DNA sequence: TGTGCCAGCGCGACAGGGTTTTCCTACGAGCAGTACTTC. Its translation: CASATGFSYEQYF.

This clone showed up just once. CDR3: CAWSVRRQGNYGYTF. CDR3 DNA sequence: TGTGCCTGGAGTGTCCGCCGACAGGGGAACTATGGCTACACCTTC. The chain couples TRBV30 to TRBJ1-2, with 8 bases fitting TRBD1. This CDR3 is 15 amino acids long. V shed 0 bases and J 2 bases; nucleotides not matched to a gene: 5. CDR1 and CDR2 from the germline V gene are GTSNPN and SVGIG (reference sequence).

The chain combines TRBV5-1 with TRBJ2-1; 13 bases are shared with TRBD2. Per the germline V gene, CDR1 is SGHRS and CDR2 is YFSETQ. The CDR3 covers 16 residues. The trim removed 2 bases at V and 7 bases at J, leaving 6 bases unmatched. CDR3: CASSLGGTSGANEQFF. CDR3 nucleotides: TGCGCCAGCAGCTTAGGCGGGACTAGCGGGGCTAATGAGCAGTTCTTC.

V is TRBV7-6 and J is TRBJ1-1; 10 bases are a match to TRBD1. CDR3 length: 17 residues. V dropped 5 bases and J dropped 1; count of bases not matched to a gene: 10. The germline CDR1 and CDR2 sequences are SGHVS and FNYEAQ. DNA of the CDR3: TGTGCCAGCAGCCCCTCAGTCCGGGACAGGGGGAACACTGAAGCTTTCTTT. It specifies CASSPSVRDRGNTEAFF.

In its sample, this clone was seen a few times. This sequence joins TRBV6-5 and TRBJ2-3, with 9 positions matching TRBD2. The V gene's germline CDR1 is MNHEY and CDR2 SVGAGI. Trimming removed 4 bases from V and 6 bases from J; junction bases left unmatched: 11. The CDR3 has 16 residues. CDR3: CASSSPGRGGVDTQYF. The CDR3, as DNA: TGTGCCAGCAGTTCCCCCGGGCGGGGGGGTGTCGATACGCAGTATTTT.

V gene TRBV5-4 combines with J gene TRBJ2-5, with D maybe TRBD2 (5 bases). The CDR3 is 13 amino acids. Trimming removed 4 bases from V and 3 bases from J, with 10 bases in between. Germline V gives CDR1 SGHNT, CDR2 YYREEE (reference sequence). The CDR3 here is CASSQEAEETQYF. For the CDR3, the DNA is TGTGCCAGCAGCCAGGAGGCAGAAGAGACCCAGTACTTC.

The chain links TRBV4-1 to TRBJ2-3, with D perhaps matching TRBD1 (5 bases). Per germline, CDR1 MGHRA and CDR2 YSYEKL. V was trimmed by 4 bases and J by 8 bases, leaving 13 bases between them. CDR3 length equals 13 residues. CDR3 sequence: CASSRGQVGTQYF. The CDR3 nucleotides read TGCGCCAGCAGCCGTGGACAAGTAGGTACGCAGTATTTT.

This clone has just one count. The J gene is TRBJ1-2, the V gene TRBV25-1; D remains ambiguous. Between the trimmed V and J ends, which lost 1 base and 3 bases, there was a span of 12 bases. The CDR3 loop spans 15 amino acids. Germline V gives CDR1 MGHDK, CDR2 SYGVNS. The CDR3, as DNA: TGTGCCAGCAGTGAATGGCGAGAGGGTGACTATGGCTACACCTTC. This translates into CASSEWREGDYGYTF.

The gene calls are TRBV12-3 or TRBV12-4 and TRBJ2-5, with D possibly being TRBD1 (5 bases). There are 13 residues in the CDR3. V dropped 8 bases and J dropped 1 base, with 11 bases sitting between them. In DNA form, the CDR3 reads TGTGCCAGCTCAAAGGGGCTCCAAGAGACCCAGTACTTC. It is translated as CASSKGLQETQYF.

V usage is TRBV30 and J usage is TRBJ1-2; D call uncertain. The CDR3 extends over 13 amino acids. Germline V gives CDR1 GTSNPN, CDR2 SVGIG (reference sequence). With 8 bases removed from V and 0 bases from J, the gap between germline ends came to 13 bases. The CDR3 sequence is CAGNRGTNYGYTF. The CDR3 DNA sequence: TGTGCCGGGAACCGGGGAACTAACTATGGCTACACCTTC.

The rearrangement uses TRBV5-4 and TRBJ1-1; D is undetermined. V lost 0 bases and J lost 8, with 8 bases in between. The germline V gene encodes CDR1 SGHNT and CDR2 YYREEE (reference sequence). There are 12 residues in the CDR3. CDR3 bases: TGTGCCAGCAGCTTGGATGAGGTAGAAGCTTTCTTT. Translated: CASSLDEVEAFF.

A single count supports this clone. At one end the junction does not follow the germline gene, possibly because of a read error. The chain employs TRBV5-1 and TRBJ2-3; 7 nucleotides match TRBD1. This CDR3 is built from 15 residues. Germline CDR1 and CDR2: SGHRS and YFSETQ. The CDR3 region has the DNA TGCGCCAGCAGCTCCGGGACAGTCAGCACGGATACGCAGTATTTT. Translating gives CASSSGTVSTDTQYF.

The chain has TRBV9 and TRBJ2-2; 9 bases align to TRBD2. The CDR3 is 16 residues long. Germline V gives CDR1 SGDLS, CDR2 YYNGEE. The V and J ends lost 4 bases and 4 bases, in that order; junction bases with no gene match: 8. Here the CDR3 DNA reads TGTGCCAGCAGCCCTCTAAGCGGGGGGACCACCGGGGAGCTGTTTTTT. Its protein is CASSPLSGGTTGELFF.

The J gene is TRBJ2-7, the V gene TRBV3-1 (or the pseudogene TRBV3-2); 13 positions match TRBD2. With 5 bases clipped from V and 3 bases from J, the junction kept 7 bases outside the gene matches. Germline CDR1 is LGHDT and CDR2 is YNNKEL (reference sequence). The CDR3 covers 16 residues. The CDR3 protein is CASSGPGLAGNYEQYF. CDR3 nucleotides: TGTGCCAGCAGCGGACCGGGACTAGCGGGGAACTACGAGCAGTACTTC.

This chain uses TRBV9 with TRBJ1-6, with 12 nucleotides matching TRBD1. The CDR3 runs 15 residues. Germline CDR1 SGDLS, CDR2 YYNGEE. V lost 3 bases, J lost 10 bases, and 5 bases stayed unmatched. The CDR3 bases are TGTGCCAGCAGCGGAGGGACAGGGGGCAACTCACCCCTCCACTTT. Protein sequence: CASSGGTGGNSPLHF.

The CDR3 DNA is TGTGCCAGCAGCAACCGGCAGGGCGGCTACGAGCAGTACTTC. Protein product: CASSNRQGGYEQYF. This sequence joins TRBV21-1 and TRBJ2-7; the tabulated D call, TRBD1, remains unverified against the DNA. TRBV21-1 is given as a pseudogene. This CDR3 region has 14 residues.

V is TRBV18 and J is TRBJ2-5, with D possibly matching TRBD1 (7 bases). The germline CDR1 and CDR2 sequences are KGHSH and LQKENI. The ends were cut back, 3 bases at V and 4 bases at J, with 12 bases in the middle. The CDR3 extends over 14 amino acids. The DNA for the CDR3 is TGTGCCAGCTCACCGCCAGGGGGGACAGAGACCCAGTACTTC. This translates into CASSPPGGTETQYF. Combining the CDR3 with reference TRBV18 and TRBJ2-5 gives the whole variable domain NAGVMQNPRHLVRRRGQEARLRCSPMKGHSHVYWYRQLPEEGLKFMVYLQKENIIDESGMPKERFSAEFPKEGPSILRIQQVVRGDSAAYFCASSPPGGTETQYFGPGTRLLVL.

V is TRBV24-1 and J is TRBJ2-5; tentatively, D is TRBD2 (6 bases). V dropped 3 bases and J dropped 5 bases, with 12 bases sitting between them. The CDR3 runs 14 residues. CDR1 KGHDR and CDR2 SFDVKD come from the germline V gene. CDR3 nucleotide sequence: TGTGCCACCAGTGATCTATACGGAGGGGAGACCCAGTACTTC. This codes for CATSDLYGGETQYF.

This clone has just one count. The J gene is TRBJ1-5, the V gene TRBV7-6; no reliable D call. The CDR3 has 14 amino acids. Germline V CDR1 and CDR2: SGHVS, FNYEAQ. Trimming cost V 2 bases and J 2 bases, with 7 bases left between them. The CDR3 bases are TGTGCCAGCAGCTTAACGCGGGGCAATCAGCCCCAGCATTTT. This translates into CASSLTRGNQPQHF. Based on the CDR3 plus reference TRBV7-6 and TRBJ1-5, the full variable domain is GAGVSQSPRYKVTKRGQDVALRCDPISGHVSLYWYRQALGQGPEFLTYFNYEAQQDKSGLPNDRFSAERPEGSISTLTIQRTEQRDSAMYRCASSLTRGNQPQHFGDGTRLSIL.

This clone was detected only a few times. The V gene is TRBV5-6, the J gene TRBJ2-5, with TRBD2 matching over 8 bases. V dropped 6 bases and J dropped 1; count of bases not matched to a gene: 8. The CDR3 has 15 residues. Germline assignment: CDR1 SGHDT and CDR2 YYEEEE. As DNA, the CDR3 is TGTGCCAGCACCGATCGGGGGGGCTTCCAAGAGACCCAGTACTTC. Protein: CASTDRGGFQETQYF.

V gene TRBV10-2 combines with J gene TRBJ1-1; 9 bases agree with TRBD1. CDR3 length: 13 amino acids. Germline trimming cut 10 bases from V and 0 bases from J; bases unmatched to any gene: 3. Germline-derived CDR1 and CDR2 are WSHSY and SAAADI. CDR3 in DNA: TGCGCCACCGGACAGGGGATGAACACTGAAGCTTTCTTT. This gives the protein CATGQGMNTEAFF.

The chain couples TRBV5-4 to TRBJ2-3; possibly TRBD1 for D (6 bases). From germline, CDR1 is SGHNT and CDR2 YYREEE (reference sequence). The CDR3 is 14 residues long. Trimming removed 4 bases from V and 5 bases from J, with 14 bases in between. This chain's CDR3 is CASSPAQGRDTQYF. As DNA, the CDR3 is TGTGCCAGCAGCCCCGCCCAGGGGAGAGATACGCAGTATTTT.